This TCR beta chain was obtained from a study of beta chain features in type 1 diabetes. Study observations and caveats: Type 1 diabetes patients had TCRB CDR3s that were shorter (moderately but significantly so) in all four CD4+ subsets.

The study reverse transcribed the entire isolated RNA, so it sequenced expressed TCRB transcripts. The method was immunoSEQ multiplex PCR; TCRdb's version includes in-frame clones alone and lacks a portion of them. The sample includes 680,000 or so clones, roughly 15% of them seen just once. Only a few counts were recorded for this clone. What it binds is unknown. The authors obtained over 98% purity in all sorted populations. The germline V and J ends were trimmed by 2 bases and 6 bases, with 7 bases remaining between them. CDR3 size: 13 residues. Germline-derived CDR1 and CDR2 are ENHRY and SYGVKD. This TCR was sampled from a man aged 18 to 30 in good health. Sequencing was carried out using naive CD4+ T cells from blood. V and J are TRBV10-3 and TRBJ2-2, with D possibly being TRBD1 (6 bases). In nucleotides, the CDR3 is TGTGCCATCAGTGAGGGACAGCCCGGGGAGCTGTTTTTT. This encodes CAISEGQPGELFF.